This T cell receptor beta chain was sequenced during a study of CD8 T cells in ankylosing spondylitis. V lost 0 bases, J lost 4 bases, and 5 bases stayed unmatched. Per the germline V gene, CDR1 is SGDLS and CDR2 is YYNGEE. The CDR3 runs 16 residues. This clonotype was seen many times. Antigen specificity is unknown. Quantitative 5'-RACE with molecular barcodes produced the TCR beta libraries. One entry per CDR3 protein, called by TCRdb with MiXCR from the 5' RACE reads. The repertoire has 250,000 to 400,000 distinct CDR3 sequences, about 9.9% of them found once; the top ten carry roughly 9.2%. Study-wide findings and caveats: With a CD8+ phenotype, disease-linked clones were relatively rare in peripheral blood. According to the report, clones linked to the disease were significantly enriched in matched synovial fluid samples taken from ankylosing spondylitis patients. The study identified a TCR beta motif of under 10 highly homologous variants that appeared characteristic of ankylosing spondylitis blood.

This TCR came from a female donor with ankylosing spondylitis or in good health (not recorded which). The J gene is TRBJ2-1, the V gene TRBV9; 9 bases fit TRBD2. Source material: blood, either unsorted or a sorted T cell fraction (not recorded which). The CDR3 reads CASSVGVSGGYNEQFF. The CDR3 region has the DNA TGTGCCAGCAGCGTAGGTGTTAGCGGGGGTTACAATGAGCAGTTCTTC.